This entry lists 5 T cell receptor beta chains sequenced from one sample in a study of CD4 and CD8 cells across lung adenocarcinoma regions. In TCRdb, the PCR reads were re-called with MiXCR into one record per CDR3 protein. The sample includes 18,000 or so distinct CDR3 sequences, around 53% of them seen just once. The sequencing input was CD8+ T cells from the center of a lung tumor. The receptor source for this set is a female donor with lung adenocarcinoma. The CD4 and CD8 labels of this study may be unreliable.

This clonotype has just a few counts. CDR3: CASSYGLAGYNEQFF. Here the CDR3 DNA reads TGTGCCAGCAGTTACGGGCTAGCGGGTTACAATGAGCAGTTCTTC. The chain recombines TRBV6-2 or TRBV6-3 with TRBJ2-1; TRBD2 agrees at 8 bases. The V gene end was trimmed by 2 bases and the J gene end by 4 bases; junction bases not matched to a gene: 4. Germline CDR1 and CDR2: MNHEY and SVGEGT. This CDR3 spans 15 amino acids.

This clonotype has ten or more counts. The V gene is TRBV7-8, the J gene TRBJ2-5; possible D gene TRBD2, 5 bases. The V gene lost 5 bases and the J gene lost 4 bases, with 14 bases spanning the gap. The CDR3 sequence is 14 residues long. CDR1 SGHVS and CDR2 FQNEAQ come from the germline V gene. CDR3 DNA: TGTGCCAGCAGCCACCGGGGAGCCGGAGAGACCCAGTACTTC. Translating it yields CASSHRGAGETQYF.

This rearrangement joins TRBV7-2 to TRBJ2-7, with D possibly TRBD2 on 6 matching bases. This CDR3 has 14 residues. The germline CDR1 and CDR2 sequences are SGHTA and FQGNSA. V was pared by 1 base and J by 3 bases, with 10 bases between. CDR3 residues: CASSLGLGFYEQYF. CDR3 coding DNA: TGTGCCAGCAGCTTAGGACTAGGGTTCTACGAGCAGTACTTC.

The V call is TRBV27, the J call TRBJ2-1; 8 positions agree with TRBD2. The CDR3 totals 17 residues. Germline V gene lookup returns CDR1 MNHEY and CDR2 SMNVEV (reference sequence). V trimming: 6 bases; J trimming: 9 bases; junction bases outside the gene matches: 19. The CDR3 DNA reads as TGTGCCAGCAGCTCTATCACTGGCCCAGCGGGAGTTTTTGAGCAGTTCTTC. Translating it yields CASSSITGPAGVFEQFF.

The V call is TRBV27, the J call TRBJ2-7, with D perhaps being TRBD1 or TRBD2 (5 bases each). V shed 5 bases and J shed 3 bases, with 14 bases lying between them. The CDR3 is 14 residues long. Germline lookup yields CDR1 MNHEY and CDR2 SMNVEV (reference sequence). The CDR3 DNA sequence: TGTGCCAGCAGTATCCGGGACCGAAACTACGAGCAGTACTTC. Protein product: CASSIRDRNYEQYF.